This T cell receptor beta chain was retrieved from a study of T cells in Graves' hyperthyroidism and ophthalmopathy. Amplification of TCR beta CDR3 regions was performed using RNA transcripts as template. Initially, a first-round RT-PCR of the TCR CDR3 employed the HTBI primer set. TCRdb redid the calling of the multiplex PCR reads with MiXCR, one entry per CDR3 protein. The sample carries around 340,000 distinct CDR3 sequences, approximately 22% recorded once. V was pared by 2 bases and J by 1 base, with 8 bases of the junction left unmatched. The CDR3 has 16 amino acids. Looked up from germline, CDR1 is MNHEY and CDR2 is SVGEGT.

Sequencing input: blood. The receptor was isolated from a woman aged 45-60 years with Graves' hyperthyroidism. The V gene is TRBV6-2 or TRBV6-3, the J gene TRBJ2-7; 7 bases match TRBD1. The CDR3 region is CASSYAGQAISYEQYF. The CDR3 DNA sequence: TGTGCCAGCAGTTACGCTGGACAGGCGATTTCCTACGAGCAGTACTTC.